The 23 T cell receptor beta chains listed next were all sequenced from one sample in a study of T cell responses to AZD1222 COVID-19 vaccine. Clones were read by immunoSEQ multiplex PCR, and TCRdb kept only the in-frame ones, dropping some. The sample includes roughly 72,000 clones, 85% of them seen just once. This specimen was peripheral blood, taken on day 0 of AZD1222 vaccination. These receptors were obtained from an adult in good health.

This chain connects TRBV30 to TRBJ2-2; weak D call: TRBD2 (5 bases). Germline-derived CDR1 and CDR2 are GTSNPN and SVGIG (reference sequence). The CDR3 is 14 amino acids. V was pared by 5 bases and J by 1 base, with 11 bases between. The DNA of the CDR3 is TGTGCCTGGGAAGGAGGCAGGAACACCGGGGAGCTGTTTTTT. Protein sequence: CAWEGGRNTGELFF.

The V call is TRBV7-2, the J call TRBJ2-6; TRBD1 matches 10 bases. V lost 5 bases and J lost 0; bases outside the gene matches: 7. CDR3 size: 18 residues. CDR1 is SGHTA, CDR2 FQGNSA, per germline. The CDR3 region is CASSMGQGRGSGANVLTF. The CDR3 DNA sequence: TGTGCCAGCAGCATGGGACAGGGGCGGGGCTCTGGGGCCAACGTCCTGACTTTC. Complete variable domain (other parts from reference TRBV7-2 and TRBJ2-6): GAGVSQSPSNKVTEKGKDVELRCDPISGHTALYWYRQSLGQGLEFLIYFQGNSAPDKSGLPSDRFSAERTGGSVSTLTIQRTQQEDSAVYLCASSMGQGRGSGANVLTFGAGSRLTVL.

This chain connects TRBV10-3 to TRBJ1-5, with 9 nucleotides matching TRBD1. The CDR3 has 15 residues. After removal of 6 bases from V and 2 bases from J, the junction contained 5 bases not matched to a gene. Germline CDR1 is ENHRY and CDR2 is SYGVKD. CDR3 nucleotides: TGTGCCATCAGACAGGGGGCCGGTGGCAATCAGCCCCAGCATTTT. Translating it yields CAIRQGAGGNQPQHF.

The gene calls are TRBV25-1 and TRBJ1-2, with 8 bases aligning to TRBD1. The CDR3 spans 12 residues. Trimming removed 6 bases from V and 7 bases from J; junction bases left unmatched: 4. Germline V gene data show CDR1 as MGHDK and CDR2 as SYGVNS. For the CDR3, the DNA is TGTGCCAGCAGCCCAGGGGGCCGTGGCTACACCTTC. It encodes CASSPGGRGYTF.

This clone was recorded only once. This chain joins TRBV9 and TRBJ1-1, with D possibly being TRBD1 (6 bases). The germline CDR1 and CDR2 sequences are SGDLS and YYNGEE. The CDR3 length is 14 residues. V lost 6 bases, J lost 0 bases, and 12 bases lay in between. Here the CDR3 reads CASNRDGMNTEAFF. The CDR3 DNA reads as TGTGCCAGCAACAGGGATGGTATGAACACTGAAGCTTTCTTT. Full variable domain (missing parts from reference TRBV9 and TRBJ1-1): DSGVTQTPKHLITATGQRVTLRCSPRSGDLSVYWYQQSLDQGLQFLIQYYNGEERAKGNILERFSAQQFPDLHSELNLSSLELGDSALYFCASNRDGMNTEAFFGQGTRLTVV.

The V gene is TRBV27, the J gene TRBJ2-5; 8 nucleotides agree with TRBD1. Germline V gene sequence: CDR1 MNHEY, CDR2 SMNVEV (reference sequence). V was clipped by 6 bases and J by 3 bases; unmatched bases: 18. The CDR3 has 18 amino acids. CDR3 in amino acids: CASRPLRTGFSEEETQYF. The CDR3 nucleotides read TGTGCCAGCAGACCGTTACGGACAGGGTTTAGCGAGGAAGAGACCCAGTACTTC.

The gene calls are TRBV5-4 and TRBJ2-1; TRBD2 matches 11 bases. The CDR3 totals 14 residues. V shed 6 bases and J 5 bases; nucleotides not matched to a gene: 4. Germline-derived CDR1 and CDR2 are SGHNT and YYREEE (reference sequence). The CDR3 sequence is CASTSGLADNEQFF. The CDR3 DNA follows: TGTGCCAGCACCTCGGGACTAGCGGACAATGAGCAGTTCTTC.

The chain employs TRBV19 and TRBJ2-2; 14 nucleotides line up with TRBD2. Germline V gene data show CDR1 as LNHDA and CDR2 as SQIVND (reference sequence). J gave up 1 base and V 7 bases, and 14 bases lay outside the gene matches. The CDR3 extends over 20 amino acids. In DNA, the CDR3 is TGTGCCAGTACCACTTGGGGGGGACTAGCGGGAGTGGGGAACACCGGGGAGCTGTTTTTT. Residues: CASTTWGGLAGVGNTGELFF.

This clone was seen more than once but under ten times. J is TRBJ2-5 and V is TRBV7-9; 15 positions agree with TRBD2. From germline, CDR1 is SEHNR and CDR2 FQNEAQ (reference sequence). The V segment lost 5 bases and the J segment 5 bases; nucleotides outside the gene matches: 3. The CDR3 totals 15 residues. The CDR3 bases are TGTGCCAGCAGCCCCGGGACTAGCGGGAGGGAGACCCAGTACTTC. It translates to CASSPGTSGRETQYF.

The chain carries TRBV9 and TRBJ2-1, with D possibly being TRBD1 (6 bases). From germline, CDR1 is SGDLS and CDR2 YYNGEE. The CDR3 extends over 13 amino acids. V was clipped by 2 bases and J by 6 bases, with 9 bases between them. CDR3 bases: TGTGCCAGCAGCGTTGGACAGTCCAATGAGCAGTTCTTC. Residues: CASSVGQSNEQFF.

This chain joins TRBV3-1 (or the pseudogene TRBV3-2) and TRBJ2-3; 9 nucleotides agree with TRBD2. The V and J ends lost 1 base and 1 base, in that order; junction bases with no gene match: 3. Germline loops: CDR1 LGHDT, CDR2 YNNKEL (reference sequence). The CDR3 totals 16 residues. The DNA of the CDR3 is TGTGCCAGCAGCCAAGTCCCTAGCGGGGGCACAGATACGCAGTATTTT. Translation gives CASSQVPSGGTDTQYF.

CDR3 nucleotide sequence: TGTGCCATCAGTGACAGGGTTTCGAATGAGCAGTTCTTC. It codes for CAISDRVSNEQFF. The J gene is TRBJ2-1, the V gene TRBV10-3; possibly TRBD1 for D (5 bases). The V and J ends lost 3 bases and 7 bases respectively, with 10 bases between them. This CDR3 has 13 residues. Per the germline V gene, CDR1 is ENHRY and CDR2 is SYGVKD.

V usage is TRBV27 and J usage is TRBJ2-7, with TRBD2 identical over 7 bases. V shed 7 bases, J shed 2 bases, and the junction held 11 bases outside the gene matches. The length of the CDR3 is 15 residues. Germline V gene lookup returns CDR1 MNHEY and CDR2 SMNVEV (reference sequence). This chain's CDR3 is CASTRSALAAYEQYF. The DNA of the CDR3 is TGTGCCAGCACCCGTTCGGCCCTAGCGGCCTACGAGCAGTACTTC.

The chain is built from TRBV27 and TRBJ1-1; D remains unclear. With 6 bases removed from V and 2 bases from J, the gap between germline ends came to 10 bases. Looked up from germline, CDR1 is MNHEY and CDR2 is SMNVEV (reference sequence). The CDR3 contains 13 residues. CDR3 DNA: TGTGCCAGCAGCCTGAATTTTAACACTGAAGCTTTCTTT. Protein product: CASSLNFNTEAFF.

The chain links TRBV10-3 to TRBJ2-1; 8 bases agree with TRBD2. Germline V gene sequence: CDR1 ENHRY, CDR2 SYGVKD. The CDR3 loop spans 20 amino acids. Germline trimming cut 6 bases from V and 8 bases from J; bases unmatched to any gene: 27. The CDR3 sequence is CAIRTPPMSSGTGGEYEQFF. CDR3 nucleotide sequence: TGTGCCATCAGAACTCCACCCATGTCTTCGGGGACCGGGGGGGAGTATGAGCAGTTCTTC.

This chain connects TRBV7-2 to TRBJ2-3, with TRBD2 matching 7 bases. The CDR3 runs 13 residues. CDR1 and CDR2 from the germline V gene are SGHTA and FQGNSA. J lost 3 bases, V lost 5 bases, and 2 bases had no gene match. The CDR3 sequence is CASSRGVTDTQYF. DNA for the CDR3: TGTGCCAGCAGCCGGGGGGTTACAGATACGCAGTATTTT.

This sequence joins TRBV11-2 and TRBJ2-2, with D possibly matching TRBD2 (6 bases). The ends were cut back, 5 bases at V and 6 bases at J, with 16 bases in the middle. The CDR3 length is 15 residues. The germline V gene encodes CDR1 SGHAT and CDR2 FQNNGV. The CDR3 spells CASSPTISGAGELFF. CDR3 nucleotides: TGTGCCAGCAGCCCTACAATTAGCGGAGCCGGGGAGCTGTTTTTT.

This chain joins TRBV6-1 and TRBJ1-1; D gene ambiguous. Trimming cost V 4 bases and J 1 base, with 16 bases left between them. The CDR3 extends over 16 amino acids. CDR1 is MNHNS, CDR2 SASEGT, per germline. DNA of the CDR3: TGTGCCAGCAGTGTTTGGATCTCGCCTACGAACACTGAAGCTTTCTTT. Translation: CASSVWISPTNTEAFF.

The J gene is TRBJ2-5, the V gene TRBV27, with TRBD2 matching 14 bases. Trimming at V came to 5 bases and at J to 5 bases, leaving 7 bases not matched to a gene. This CDR3 has 16 amino acids. Per germline, CDR1 MNHEY and CDR2 SMNVEV (reference sequence). The CDR3 here is CASSPRLAGGAETQYF. The CDR3 bases are TGTGCCAGCAGTCCCCGACTAGCGGGGGGGGCTGAGACCCAGTACTTC.

The rearrangement uses TRBV9 and TRBJ1-2; D possibly corresponds to TRBD1 (6 bases). Germline V gene data show CDR1 as SGDLS and CDR2 as YYNGEE. This CDR3 spans 15 amino acids. V dropped 4 bases and J dropped 8 bases, with 21 bases sitting between them. CDR3 DNA: TGTGCCAGCAGCCCCCCGGGGGGCAAGACGAGAGGCTACACCTTC. This gives the protein CASSPPGGKTRGYTF.

V usage is TRBV28 and J usage is TRBJ1-6; 7 positions match TRBD1. The V and J ends lost 5 bases and 6 bases, in that order; junction bases with no gene match: 7. This CDR3 has 15 residues. Germline V CDR1 and CDR2: MDHEN, SYDVKM. CDR3 sequence reads: CASSANQGGNSPLHF. The CDR3 DNA sequence: TGTGCCAGCAGTGCTAATCAGGGGGGTAATTCACCCCTCCACTTT. The full variable domain, rest sourced from reference TRBV28 and TRBJ1-6, is DVKVTQSSRYLVKRTGEKVFLECVQDMDHENMFWYRQDPGLGLRLIYFSYDVKMKEKGDIPEGYSVSREKKERFSLILESASTNQTSMYLCASSANQGGNSPLHFGNGTRLTVT.

The chain joins TRBV6-1 to TRBJ2-3; D is undetermined. Germline loops: CDR1 MNHNS, CDR2 SASEGT. V dropped 2 bases and J dropped 6 bases, with 6 bases sitting between them. CDR3 length: 12 amino acids. This CDR3 reads CASSERLDTQYF. In DNA, the CDR3 is TGTGCCAGCAGTGAAAGGTTGGATACGCAGTATTTT.

In its sample, this clone was seen a few times. The genes are TRBV5-1 and TRBJ1-1; D gene ambiguous. Germline V lookup: CDR1 SGHRS, CDR2 YFSETQ. There are 15 residues in the CDR3. V was cut by 4 bases and J by 4 bases, with 17 bases left in between. The CDR3 here is CASSRPESGSTEAFF. The CDR3 bases are TGCGCCAGCAGCCGTCCGGAGTCGGGGAGCACTGAAGCTTTCTTT. Full variable domain (remainder filled in from reference TRBV5-1 and TRBJ1-1): KAGVTQTPRYLIKTRGQQVTLSCSPISGHRSVSWYQQTPGQGLQFLFEYFSETQRNKGNFPGRFSGRQFSNSRSEMNVSTLELGDSALYLCASSRPESGSTEAFFGQGTRLTVV.